Below, 25 T cell receptor beta chains from the same sample are listed, as sequenced in a study of vaccination and CD4 T cells after COVID-19 (dated by TCRdb to between 2022 and 2023). No antigen has been assigned to these receptors. What this sample's treatment or condition label stands for: approximately 10-day PBMC culture with coronavirus spike peptide pools or control peptides (ViraFEST assay). Library preparation was by PCR. Sequencer: Illumina iSeq 100. DNA from cultured CD4+ T cells was subjected to TCR sequencing with the Oncomine TCR Beta short-read assay at the Johns Hopkins FTIC core. Using fastp trimming at Q25 and MiXCR clonotype assembly, TCRdb reanalyzed the public sequencing data and kept in-frame beta chains. For every CDR3 protein sequence, its rows merge into one entry that carries the most common genes and DNA. For this sample the table gives some 10,000 distinct CDR3 sequences, of which around 42% were detected only once. More than 30% of the sample belongs to the ten largest clones.

Sequences were obtained from CD4+ T cells from blood, cultured in vitro. These receptors all stem from a human donor who had recovered from COVID-19.

CDR3 nucleotide sequence: TGTGCCAGTAGTATACGAGGGGACAGGGGTGAAGCTTTCTTT. Its protein is CASSIRGDRGEAFF. The chain combines TRBV19 with TRBJ1-1, with 10 bases that match TRBD1. V shed 2 bases, J shed 7 bases, and the junction held 4 bases outside the gene matches. The CDR3 loop spans 14 amino acids. CDR1 LNHDA and CDR2 SQIVND come from the germline V gene (reference sequence).

In DNA, the CDR3 is TGTGCCAGCAGTTTGATGCAGCCTTCCTACGAGCAGTACTTC. Encoded protein: CASSLMQPSYEQYF. The V call is TRBV12-3 or TRBV12-4, the J call TRBJ2-7, with unresolved D. V was shortened by 3 bases and J by 1 base, with 10 bases between the two germline ends. The CDR3 runs to 14 residues.

This clonotype was seen more than once but under ten times. This chain uses TRBV7-2 with TRBJ1-5, with a weak D call TRBD1 (6 bases). Germline V CDR1 and CDR2: SGHTA, FQGNSA. The CDR3 consists of 16 residues. V was clipped by 5 bases and J by 5 bases, with 19 bases between them. The CDR3 loop is CASSPIGGTLYQPQHF. The CDR3 bases are TGTGCCAGCAGCCCCATCGGGGGCACACTTTATCAGCCCCAGCATTTT.

The V call is TRBV2, the J call TRBJ2-1; 14 nucleotides line up with TRBD2. Germline loops: CDR1 SNHLY, CDR2 FYNNEI. The V gene end was trimmed by 6 bases and the J gene end by 12 bases; junction bases not matched to a gene: 4. The CDR3 runs to 13 residues. CDR3 DNA sequence: TGTGCCAGCAGCGGACTAGCGGGGGGAGGGCAGTTCTTC. Encoded protein: CASSGLAGGGQFF.

The rearrangement joins TRBV7-9 to TRBJ2-5; D unclear. Trimming took off 3 bases at V and 7 bases at J, with 9 bases between the two ends. Germline V CDR1 and CDR2: SEHNR, FQNEAQ (reference sequence). CDR3 length: 12 residues. The CDR3 region is CASSFSPGTQYF. The CDR3 nucleotides are TGTGCCAGCAGCTTCTCTCCGGGGACCCAGTACTTC.

This clonotype has only a few counts. The chain combines TRBV30 with TRBJ1-2; TRBD1 matches at 11 bases. There are 15 residues in the CDR3. The germline V gene encodes CDR1 GTSNPN and CDR2 SVGIG (reference sequence). V lost 3 bases to trimming and J lost 7 bases; unmatched junction nucleotides: 10. The CDR3 protein is CAWRRTGTGGGGYTF. CDR3 nucleotide sequence: TGTGCCTGGAGACGGACCGGGACAGGGGGGGGTGGCTACACCTTC.

The chain is built from TRBV5-1 and TRBJ2-5, with TRBD2 identical over 14 bases. Germline loops: CDR1 SGHRS, CDR2 YFSETQ. This CDR3 has 18 residues. V shed 4 bases and J 0 bases; nucleotides not matched to a gene: 8. The CDR3 sequence: CASSHGLAGGRYQETQYF. The DNA for the CDR3 is TGCGCCAGCAGCCACGGACTAGCGGGGGGCCGGTACCAAGAGACCCAGTACTTC.

This chain connects TRBV30 to TRBJ2-1; TRBD1 matches at 10 bases. The CDR3 length is 14 residues. V was pared by 2 bases and J by 6 bases, with 4 bases of the junction left unmatched. Germline lookup yields CDR1 GTSNPN and CDR2 SVGIG (reference sequence). The CDR3 bases are TGTGCCTGGAGTCGGGACAGGGGTGGCAATGAGCAGTTCTTC. Its translation is CAWSRDRGGNEQFF.

This clonotype came up a few times. The rearrangement joins TRBV19 to TRBJ1-5; D is unresolved. This CDR3 comprises 15 residues. Germline CDR1 is LNHDA and CDR2 is SQIVND (reference sequence). V was clipped by 6 bases and J by 1 base, with 13 bases between them. CDR3: CASRADTVSNQPQHF. CDR3 coding DNA: TGTGCCAGTAGAGCAGACACCGTAAGCAATCAGCCCCAGCATTTT.

This clonotype turned up a few times. The chain combines TRBV5-6 with TRBJ1-2; 9 bases are a match to TRBD1. J was trimmed by 7 bases and V by 3 bases; bases with no gene match: 10. The CDR3 loop spans 15 amino acids. Germline assignment: CDR1 SGHDT and CDR2 YYEEEE. The CDR3 reads CASSYLVQGASGYTF. The CDR3 bases are TGTGCCAGCAGCTACCTCGTACAGGGGGCGAGTGGCTACACCTTC.

This clonotype has just a few counts. The V call is TRBV6-1, the J call TRBJ1-2, with 7 nucleotides matching TRBD1. The CDR3 is 16 residues long. The V gene's germline CDR1 is MNHNS and CDR2 SASEGT. The ends lost 6 bases at V and 8 bases at J; junction bases unmatched: 18. CDR3 nucleotide sequence: TGTGCCAGCAGCGACCCATCGGGACAGACCGTCTTGGGCTACACCTTC. Its translation is CASSDPSGQTVLGYTF.

The genes are TRBV5-1 and TRBJ2-2, with TRBD2 matching over 10 bases. Germline V CDR1 and CDR2: SGHRS, YFSETQ. The CDR3 sequence is 14 residues long. Trimming removed 1 base from V and 7 bases from J; junction bases left unmatched: 1. The CDR3 region is CASSLTSGVGELFF. DNA for the CDR3: TGCGCCAGCAGCTTGACTAGCGGGGTCGGGGAGCTGTTTTTT.

This chain joins TRBV7-2 and TRBJ2-3, with D tentatively TRBD1 or TRBD2 (5 bases each). V was clipped by 3 bases and J by 2 bases, with 6 bases between them. This CDR3 has 13 residues. The germline gives CDR1 SGHTA, CDR2 FQGNSA. This CDR3 is CASSFGTTDTQYF. The CDR3 DNA reads TGTGCCAGCAGCTTTGGGACCACAGATACGCAGTATTTT.

This clonotype was detected only once. The gene calls are TRBV2 and TRBJ2-1; a possible D gene is TRBD1 (6 bases). Germline V gene data show CDR1 as SNHLY and CDR2 as FYNNEI. Trimming took 10 bases from V and 4 from J, leaving 17 bases between them. This CDR3 has 14 amino acids. CDR3 region: CATRRQESYNEQFF. CDR3 in DNA: TGTGCCACCCGGAGACAGGAGTCATACAATGAGCAGTTCTTC.

The CDR3, as DNA: TGTGCCAGCAGCTTAGTGCGGGGGACTGAAGCTTTCTTT. Its translation is CASSLVRGTEAFF. The chain recombines TRBV11-2 with TRBJ1-1, with TRBD1 as a possible D gene (5 bases). The V gene's germline CDR1 is SGHAT and CDR2 FQNNGV. CDR3 length equals 13 residues. Between the trimmed V and J ends, which lost 1 base and 5 bases, there was a span of 8 bases. Using reference TRBV11-2 and TRBJ1-1 for the parts outside the CDR3, the full variable domain is EAGVAQSPRYKIIEKRQSVAFWCNPISGHATLYWYQQILGQGPKLLIQFQNNGVVDDSQLPKDRFSAERLKGVDSTLKIQPAKLEDSAVYLCASSLVRGTEAFFGQGTRLTVV.

The V call is TRBV6-1, the J call TRBJ2-7; D is unclear. The CDR3 consists of 14 residues. V shed 7 bases and J shed 1 base, with 14 bases lying between them. CDR1 and CDR2 from the germline V gene are MNHNS and SASEGT. The DNA of the CDR3 is TGTGCCAGCAACCTTGAACGAGGATCCTACGAGCAGTACTTC. This encodes CASNLERGSYEQYF.

This clonotype was seen only a few times. This sequence joins TRBV5-1 and TRBJ1-1, with a possible D match to TRBD1 (5 bases). Germline assignment: CDR1 SGHRS and CDR2 YFSETQ. V was clipped by 0 bases and J by 1 base, with 25 bases between them. This CDR3 is built from 20 residues. CDR3 in amino acids: CASSLGYAGDGATKNTEAFF. The DNA for the CDR3 is TGCGCCAGCAGCTTGGGCTATGCCGGTGACGGGGCCACAAAGAACACTGAAGCTTTCTTT. Filled out from reference TRBV5-1 and TRBJ1-1, the complete variable domain reads KAGVTQTPRYLIKTRGQQVTLSCSPISGHRSVSWYQQTPGQGLQFLFEYFSETQRNKGNFPGRFSGRQFSNSRSEMNVSTLELGDSALYLCASSLGYAGDGATKNTEAFFGQGTRLTVV.

The rearrangement uses TRBV18 and TRBJ1-2, with TRBD1 matching over 12 bases. Germline assignment: CDR1 KGHSH and CDR2 LQKENI. This CDR3 has 17 residues. V lost 3 bases to trimming and J lost 2 bases; unmatched junction nucleotides: 7. CDR3: CASSPEGQGAPNYGYTF. DNA of the CDR3: TGTGCCAGCTCACCGGAGGGACAGGGGGCCCCCAACTATGGCTACACCTTC.

This clonotype was counted between two and nine times. This chain links TRBV27 with TRBJ1-2, with D possibly TRBD1 on 6 matching bases. From germline, CDR1 is MNHEY and CDR2 SMNVEV (reference sequence). This CDR3 is 16 amino acids long. The V and J ends lost 1 base and 4 bases respectively, with 16 bases between them. CDR3 amino acids: CASSLWGRKQGYGYTF. The CDR3 coding sequence is TGTGCCAGCAGTTTATGGGGCAGGAAACAGGGCTATGGCTACACCTTC.

This clonotype was observed a handful of times. This rearrangement joins TRBV20-1 to TRBJ1-2, with D possibly matching TRBD1 (5 bases). V was cut by 3 bases and J by 7 bases, with 15 bases left in between. This CDR3 region has 13 residues. From germline, CDR1 is DFQATT and CDR2 SNEGSKA (reference sequence). The CDR3: CSARERGPSGYTF. The CDR3 DNA reads as TGCAGTGCTAGGGAGCGGGGCCCGTCTGGCTACACCTTC.

The chain employs TRBV10-1 and TRBJ1-5; tentatively, D is TRBD1 (5 bases). V lost 6 bases to trimming and J lost 3 bases, with 9 bases between them. Per the germline V gene, CDR1 is WNHNN and CDR2 is SYGVQD (reference sequence). The CDR3 extends over 13 amino acids. The DNA of the CDR3 is TGCGCCAGCAGGGGACCTCACAATCAGCCCCAGCATTTT. It is translated as CASRGPHNQPQHF.

This chain's CDR3 is CASMRDRGLTEAFF. Written as DNA, the CDR3 is TGTGCCAGTATGAGGGACAGGGGGCTTACTGAAGCTTTCTTT. The chain combines TRBV19 with TRBJ1-1, with 12 bases identical to TRBD1. From germline, CDR1 is LNHDA and CDR2 SQIVND (reference sequence). The CDR3 covers 14 residues. V trimming: 7 bases; J trimming: 5 bases; junction bases outside the gene matches: 5. The complete variable domain, with remaining parts taken from reference TRBV19 and TRBJ1-1, reads DGGITQSPKYLFRKEGQNVTLSCEQNLNHDAMYWYRQDPGQGLRLIYYSQIVNDFQKGDIAEGYSVSREKKESFPLTVTSAQKNPTAFYLCASMRDRGLTEAFFGQGTRLTVV.

Written as DNA, the CDR3 is TGTGCCAGTAGTGGGGGCCGAAAGGACACTGAAGCTTTCTTT. Its translation is CASSGGRKDTEAFF. The gene calls are TRBV19 and TRBJ1-1; tentative D call: TRBD1 (6 bases). This CDR3 has 14 residues. Looked up from germline, CDR1 is LNHDA and CDR2 is SQIVND (reference sequence). Trimming cost V 5 bases and J 3 bases, with 13 bases left between them.

This clonotype was observed a handful of times. This chain links TRBV7-2 with TRBJ1-4, with D perhaps TRBD1 (5 bases). The V end was cut by 7 bases, the J end by 3 bases, with 15 bases between. Germline V gene sequence: CDR1 SGHTA, CDR2 FQGNSA. CDR3 length equals 15 residues. The CDR3 reads CASNLRGSANEKLFF. The CDR3 coding sequence is TGTGCCAGCAACCTAAGGGGATCGGCTAATGAAAAACTGTTTTTT.

The chain recombines TRBV5-4 with TRBJ1-3; D may be TRBD1 (5 bases). The CDR3 length is 13 residues. V was pared by 7 bases and J by 0 bases, with 8 bases between. Germline-derived CDR1 and CDR2 are SGHNT and YYREEE (reference sequence). CDR3 in DNA: TGTGCCAGCGCCACAGGCTCTGGAAACACCATATATTTT. It is translated as CASATGSGNTIYF.